Sequencing of this T cell receptor beta chain was carried out in a study of blood T cell repertoires in COVID-19. Study details: PBMCs, B-cell-depleted T cells, or T cells provided the cDNA or gDNA that made up the material.

Clones were sequenced by immunoSEQ multiplex PCR, and TCRdb holds only the in-frame ones, with some missing. This sample has approximately 150,000 clones; around 82% occur once, and the top ten carry approximately 1.5%. The CDR3 runs to 15 residues. Germline lookup yields CDR1 LNHDA and CDR2 SQIVND (reference sequence). V was trimmed by 3 bases and J by 5 bases, leaving 11 bases between them. The chain recombines TRBV19 with TRBJ1-6; D is uncertain. The sequence derives from a man aged 55 to 70 with acute or convalescent COVID-19. The sequencing sample was made of peripheral blood. As DNA, the CDR3 is TGTGCCAGTAGTATGTACGGGAGGAATAATTCACCCCTCCACTTT. This translates into CASSMYGRNNSPLHF.